This is a list of T cell receptor beta chains from one sample in a study of blood T cell repertoires in COVID-19. Here immunoSEQ multiplex PCR was the method, and the copy in TCRdb shows in-frame clones only, minus some. The repertoire holds some 330,000 clones, with 86% as singletons. Sample: PBMCs or T cells enriched from blood (not recorded which). The receptors were gathered from a man aged 30 to 45 who had recovered from COVID-19. CDR3s include the opening cysteine and the closing phenylalanine or tryptophan. The order of the fields is V gene, J gene, CDR3 protein.

V gene: TRBV11-3; J gene: TRBJ2-1; CDR3 protein: CASSSKGLAGAYNEQFF
V gene: TRBV19; J gene: TRBJ1-5; CDR3 protein: CASSFAGRGQPQHF
V gene: TRBV12-3/TRBV12-4; J gene: TRBJ1-1; CDR3 protein: CASSSGGGAFF
V gene: TRBV5-5; J gene: TRBJ1-4; CDR3 protein: CASSLTGWGEKLFF
V gene: TRBV11-2; J gene: TRBJ2-7; CDR3 protein: CASSPTWVAGVAEQYF
V gene: TRBV11-3; J gene: TRBJ2-3; CDR3 protein: CASSLAAGEHTDTQYF
V gene: TRBV12-3/TRBV12-4; J gene: TRBJ1-5; CDR3 protein: CASSFGGDQPQHF
V gene: TRBV29-1; J gene: TRBJ1-4; CDR3 protein: CSVTDRGREKLFF
V gene: TRBV3-1/TRBV3-2; J gene: TRBJ2-5; CDR3 protein: CASTSSGSETQYF
V gene: TRBV14; J gene: TRBJ2-2; CDR3 protein: CASSQGNRGMAGELFF
V gene: TRBV11-2; J gene: TRBJ2-1; CDR3 protein: CASSSPVSRGNEQFF
V gene: TRBV6-5; J gene: TRBJ2-7; CDR3 protein: CASSQEWTGIYEQYF
V gene: TRBV28; J gene: TRBJ1-4; CDR3 protein: CASSLLVGATNEKLFF
V gene: TRBV27; J gene: TRBJ2-6; CDR3 protein: CASSWDRFSGANVLTF
V gene: TRBV7-9; J gene: TRBJ1-6; CDR3 protein: CASSLAGAGGSSPLHF
V gene: TRBV5-1; J gene: TRBJ2-7; CDR3 protein: CASSPRWDRGPYEQYF